This entry features one TCR beta chain sequence. The antigen it recognizes is unknown. No much larger clonotype is one base removed from it; base qualities were not supplied. Library method: the immunoSEQ multiplex PCR assay. Processing in the source paper ran as follows. A statistical classification framework was developed to diagnose cytomegalovirus status using the catalog of TCR beta chain sequences. In its TCRdb copy, this immuneACCESS table keeps in-frame sequences only and misses some clones. Where compared with another copy, unresolved V genes explain less than half of these, and the others have no known cause. V and J calls and clone size are as listed in that table; D and trimming were resolved from the DNA. The sample table lists approximately 98,000 clones, 70% to 85% of them with a count of one. Over 2.5% of the sample is taken by the ten largest. This entry belongs to a study of cytomegalovirus exposure and HLA in healthy donors (dated by TCRdb to the late 2010s). At the level of the whole study: A later analysis indicated that the 90 to 150 validation repertoires were generated on the platform also employed for the approximately 690 repertoires of the first cohort. The aim of the study was to test whether cataloging public T cell receptors could identify signatures of past pathogen exposure. A separate validation cohort of approximately 120 different subjects was used in addition to the roughly 720-subject first cohort. The study combined high-throughput TCR immunosequencing, statistical association of individual TCRs with disease status, and machine learning to predict cytomegalovirus infection status. Overall study results and their limits: A total of fewer than 200 TCR beta chains were listed by the study as associated with cytomegalovirus. In a later analysis, TCRs clustered in the first cohort were found to also tend to co-occur in the approximately 110 validation repertoires, with 94% of cluster scores above 0. In vitro tests confirmed that three of the cytomegalovirus-associated TCR beta chains recognize cytomegalovirus antigens. The authors suggested that the approach could potentially be generalized to other disease states and immunological phenotypes. All 120 or so repertoires were used to score co-occurrence in the validation cohort in a later analysis, because that analysis had no HLA typing for the cohort. While some public TCRs were present in many individuals, most TCR sequences turned up only very rarely across donors. The classifier was reported to diagnose cytomegalovirus status with high specificity and sensitivity in both the original and validation cohorts.

The donors belonged to the validation cohort of over a hundred subjects, which was separate from the 666-subject first cohort. V lost 9 bases and J lost 11 bases; the stretch between them is 22 bases long. Including cysteine and phenylalanine, the CDR3 has 14 amino acids. This entry keeps only the CDR3 DNA: 42 bases, framed from base 1. The germline V gene yields SGHTA for CDR1 and FQGNSA for CDR2. The rearranged chain carries TRBV7-2 and TRBJ1-4; the D gene is possibly TRBD1, with 5 bases matching. The receptor was derived from a woman between 18 and 30 years old in good health and CMV-seronegative. Sequenced sample: PBMCs. The CDR3 corresponds to CASSGGLNEKKLFF. The nucleotides are TGTGCCAGTTCGGGGGGTCTTAATGAGAAGAAACTGTTTTTT.